Each of the 18 T cell receptor beta chains below was sequenced from the same sample in a study of shared clonotypes between healthy human individuals. Positively selected for CCR7, the CD45RO-negative cells used as naive CD8 cells excluded terminally differentiated effector memory CD45RA+ cells. Libraries were prepared by immunoSEQ multiplex PCR; TCRdb keeps only in-frame clonotypes and omits some of them. Among around 1,900,000 clones listed, over 85% were seen once. Sequencing was done on a sample of naive CD8+ T cells from PBMCs. The receptors shown here come from a man between 18 and 35 years old in good health. Some clones in this sample may be carry-over from other donors' samples.

This clone appeared a few times. The chain is built from TRBV27 and TRBJ2-1; D is uncertain. The CDR3 extends over 11 amino acids. Trimming pared 8 bases from V and 7 bases from J, leaving 9 bases between. The germline CDR1 and CDR2 sequences are MNHEY and SMNVEV (reference sequence). The DNA for the CDR3 is TGTGCCAGCCTTGCCCGTAATGAGCAGTTCTTC. Protein product: CASLARNEQFF.

The chain employs TRBV7-9 and TRBJ1-4; no clear D. This CDR3 spans 14 amino acids. With 5 bases removed from V and 6 bases from J, the gap between germline ends came to 13 bases. In germline, CDR1 is SEHNR, CDR2 FQNEAQ (reference sequence). The chain's CDR3 is CASSPPDRDEKLFF. The DNA for the CDR3 is TGTGCCAGCAGCCCCCCGGATAGGGATGAAAAACTGTTTTTT.

This chain connects TRBV14 to TRBJ1-2; no clear D. The V gene's germline CDR1 is SGHDN and CDR2 FVKESK. The CDR3 length is 16 residues. Trimming cost V 4 bases and J 4 bases, with 19 bases left between them. The CDR3: CASSLNARADFYGYTF. For the CDR3, the DNA is TGTGCCAGCAGCCTAAATGCAAGGGCCGACTTCTATGGCTACACCTTC. Looking up the rest from reference TRBV14 and TRBJ1-2 gives the full variable domain: EAGVTQFPSHSVIEKGQTVTLRCDPISGHDNLYWYRRVMGKEIKFLLHFVKESKQDESGMPNNRFLAERTGGTYSTLKVQPAELEDSGVYFCASSLNARADFYGYTFGSGTRLTVV.

The genes are TRBV29-1 and TRBJ2-2; 10 bases are shared with TRBD2. V was clipped by 7 bases and J by 1 base; unmatched bases: 3. Germline V CDR1 and CDR2: SQVTM, ANQGSEA. This CDR3 has 14 residues. CDR3 region: CSAGTSENTGELFF. CDR3 in DNA: TGCAGCGCCGGGACTAGCGAGAACACCGGGGAGCTGTTTTTT.

This chain joins TRBV9 and TRBJ2-1; perhaps D is TRBD1 or TRBD2 (6 bases each). Germline V lookup: CDR1 SGDLS, CDR2 YYNGEE. Trimming pared 3 bases from V and 10 bases from J, leaving 20 bases between. The CDR3 is made up of 15 amino acids. CDR3 in DNA: TGTGCCAGCAGCGAGGGGGGCGCCGGTAGTCGGGAGCAGTTCTTC. This sequence encodes CASSEGGAGSREQFF.

The chain is built from TRBV7-6 and TRBJ1-1; a weak D match, TRBD1 (6 bases). The CDR3 sequence is 15 residues long. Germline assignment: CDR1 SGHVS and CDR2 FNYEAQ. The germline V and J ends were trimmed by 5 bases and 3 bases, with 16 bases remaining between them. The CDR3: CASSLLRGLDTEAFF. The CDR3 nucleotides are TGTGCCAGCAGCCTCCTCAGGGGTTTGGACACTGAAGCTTTCTTT.

The rearrangement joins TRBV30 to TRBJ2-7; 11 nucleotides align to TRBD2. Germline values: CDR1 GTSNPN, CDR2 SVGIG (reference sequence). This CDR3 has 16 residues. V shed 3 bases and J 1 base; nucleotides not matched to a gene: 8. CDR3 protein: CAWRPPSGRPSYEQYF. In DNA, the CDR3 is TGTGCCTGGAGGCCCCCTAGCGGGAGGCCGTCCTACGAGCAGTACTTC. The variable domain in full, with the rest retrieved from reference TRBV30 and TRBJ2-7, is SQTIHQWPATLVQPVGSPLSLECTVEGTSNPNLYWYRQAAGRGLQLLFYSVGIGQISSEVPQNLSASRPQDRQFILSSKKLLLSDSGFYLCAWRPPSGRPSYEQYFGPGTRLTVT.

This rearrangement joins TRBV4-3 to TRBJ2-1; 8 bases match TRBD2. The CDR3 loop spans 17 amino acids. Trimming at V came to 4 bases and at J to 0 bases, leaving 8 bases not matched to a gene. Germline V gives CDR1 LGHNA, CDR2 YSLEER. CDR3 in amino acids: CASSPGRGGSSYNEQFF. In DNA form, the CDR3 reads TGCGCCAGCAGCCCAGGCCGCGGGGGGAGCTCCTACAATGAGCAGTTCTTC.

The CDR3 nucleotides are TGTGCCAGCAGTTCCAGGGAGGGCAATGAGCAGTTCTTC. This sequence encodes CASSSREGNEQFF. The gene calls are TRBV27 and TRBJ2-1, with TRBD2 identical over 7 bases. CDR3 length: 13 amino acids. Germline V lookup: CDR1 MNHEY, CDR2 SMNVEV (reference sequence). Trimming took 4 bases from V and 6 from J; bases not matched to a gene: 3.

The J gene is TRBJ2-1, the V gene TRBV13; 15 nucleotides agree with TRBD2. CDR3 length equals 16 residues. J lost 7 bases, V lost 5 bases, and 6 bases had no gene match. Germline assignment: CDR1 PRHDT and CDR2 FYEKMQ (reference sequence). This chain's CDR3 is CASSPGLAGGGNEQFF. The CDR3 DNA reads as TGTGCCAGCAGCCCTGGACTAGCGGGAGGGGGAAATGAGCAGTTCTTC. Using reference TRBV13 and TRBJ2-1 for the parts outside the CDR3, the full variable domain is AAGVIQSPRHLIKEKRETATLKCYPIPRHDTVYWYQQGPGQDPQFLISFYEKMQSDKGSIPDRFSAQQFSDYHSELNMSSLELGDSALYFCASSPGLAGGGNEQFFGPGTRLTVL.

V usage is TRBV28 and J usage is TRBJ1-3, with a possible D match to TRBD1 (5 bases). V lost 2 bases and J 2 bases, leaving 19 bases between the germline ends. This CDR3 is 18 amino acids long. Germline lookup yields CDR1 MDHEN and CDR2 SYDVKM. Here the CDR3 reads CASSLGTESSGPGNTIYF. CDR3 nucleotide sequence: TGTGCCAGCAGTTTAGGAACAGAGAGCTCGGGGCCTGGAAACACCATATATTTT.

The V call is TRBV29-1, the J call TRBJ2-1; D might be TRBD2 (7 bases). This CDR3 comprises 14 residues. V lost 7 bases, J lost 2 bases, and 15 bases lay in between. The germline CDR1 and CDR2 sequences are SQVTM and ANQGSEA. CDR3 nucleotide sequence: TGCAGCGCCGATCGGGGGGCACCCTACAATGAGCAGTTCTTC. Encoded protein: CSADRGAPYNEQFF.

The rearrangement uses TRBV2 and TRBJ2-5; a weak D match, TRBD1 (5 bases). Trimming stripped 1 base from V and 9 bases from J, with 18 bases between. Per germline, CDR1 SNHLY and CDR2 FYNNEI. The CDR3 has 15 amino acids. CDR3 region: CASSEGSQGRVAQYF. CDR3 coding DNA: TGTGCCAGCAGTGAAGGGTCCCAGGGAAGGGTGGCCCAGTACTTC.

The chain couples TRBV9 to TRBJ2-3, with D possibly matching TRBD2 (6 bases). Germline V CDR1 and CDR2: SGDLS, YYNGEE. V was clipped by 0 bases and J by 4 bases, with 6 bases between them. The CDR3 covers 13 residues. CDR3 sequence: CASSVGDSDTQYF. In DNA form, the CDR3 reads TGTGCCAGCAGCGTAGGGGACTCAGATACGCAGTATTTT.

The rearrangement links TRBV9 to TRBJ2-6, with 10 bases that match TRBD1. Per germline, CDR1 SGDLS and CDR2 YYNGEE. The V and J ends lost 4 bases and 4 bases, in that order; junction bases with no gene match: 11. This CDR3 comprises 18 residues. DNA for the CDR3: TGTGCCAGCAGCTGGGGGGACAGGGGAGGACCCGGGGCCAACGTCCTGACTTTC. Translation gives CASSWGDRGGPGANVLTF.

Written as DNA, the CDR3 is TGCGCCAGCAGCTCCTCCGCAACCGGGAGGGTGACAGATACGCAGTATTTT. Translating gives CASSSSATGRVTDTQYF. The chain employs TRBV5-1 and TRBJ2-3; 8 bases are a match to TRBD2. The CDR3 runs 17 residues. In germline, CDR1 is SGHRS, CDR2 YFSETQ. J lost 3 bases, V lost 3 bases, and 12 bases had no gene match.

This chain joins TRBV11-2 and TRBJ2-3, with TRBD2 as a possible D gene (7 bases). Between the trimmed V and J ends, which lost 5 bases and 3 bases, there was a span of 18 bases. The CDR3 contains 16 residues. Germline-derived CDR1 and CDR2 are SGHAT and FQNNGV. The CDR3 here is CASSPTLADSTDTQYF. CDR3 in DNA: TGTGCCAGCAGCCCTACCCTAGCGGACAGTACAGATACGCAGTATTTT.

The rearrangement joins TRBV7-9 to TRBJ2-7; D possibly corresponds to TRBD2 (5 bases). The CDR3 contains 16 residues. Trimming cost V 1 base and J 5 bases, with 18 bases left between them. CDR1 and CDR2 from the germline V gene are SEHNR and FQNEAQ (reference sequence). The CDR3 loop is CASSLGRRSRNHEQYF. In nucleotides, the CDR3 is TGTGCCAGCAGCTTAGGCCGGAGGAGCCGTAACCACGAGCAGTACTTC.